These 11 T cell receptor beta chains came from one sample sequenced in a study of PD-1 blockade in classical Hodgkin lymphoma. In every patient, relapse followed autologous stem cell transplantation, while exposure to brentuximab vedotin differed. Produced via immunoSEQ multiplex PCR; TCRdb's table is partial and in-frame only. The table shows over 25,000 clones, with around 67% occurring only once. Sequenced here: peripheral blood mononuclear cells (PBMCs), sampled before the second cycle of nivolumab. These receptors were collected from a human donor with classical Hodgkin lymphoma.

The rearrangement joins TRBV18 to TRBJ1-1; tentative D call: TRBD1 (5 bases). CDR1 and CDR2 (germline): KGHSH, LQKENI. Deletions cut 4 bases from V and 1 base from J, with 7 bases between. CDR3 length: 13 amino acids. The CDR3 region is CASSQQANTEAFF. The DNA for the CDR3 is TGTGCCAGCTCACAACAGGCGAACACTGAAGCTTTCTTT.

This clone was recorded at least ten times. The chain carries TRBV14 and TRBJ1-1, with D possibly TRBD1 on 5 matching bases. The germline V gene has CDR1 SGHDN and CDR2 FVKESK. V lost 1 base to trimming and J lost 11 bases, with 14 bases between them. The CDR3 is 13 amino acids. As DNA, the CDR3 is TGTGCCAGCAGCCAAGGAGATGGCAGGGAGGCTTTCTTT. This sequence encodes CASSQGDGREAFF.

The rearrangement links TRBV15 to TRBJ1-2; D possibly corresponds to TRBD1 (6 bases). V shed 4 bases and J shed 4 bases, with 10 bases lying between them. The length of the CDR3 is 13 residues. From germline, CDR1 is LNHNV and CDR2 YYDKDF (reference sequence). The DNA of the CDR3 is TGTGCCACCAGCAAAGGACAGAGCTATGGCTACACCTTC. Amino acid sequence: CATSKGQSYGYTF.

The J gene is TRBJ1-5, the V gene TRBV28, with TRBD1 matching over 9 bases. The CDR3 consists of 16 residues. J was trimmed by 6 bases and V by 5 bases; bases with no gene match: 11. Germline CDR1 and CDR2: MDHEN and SYDVKM. CDR3 sequence reads: CASSPPGTGSPQPQHF. CDR3 DNA sequence: TGTGCCAGCAGTCCCCCCGGGACAGGGTCTCCTCAGCCCCAGCATTTT.

This clone has a handful of counts. CDR3 in DNA: TGTGCCAGCAGTTTGACCTCGTTAACCGGGATCTATGGCTACACCTTC. It yields the protein CASSLTSLTGIYGYTF. The rearrangement joins TRBV27 to TRBJ1-2, with D uncertain. This CDR3 region has 16 residues. Between the trimmed V and J ends, which lost 3 bases and 4 bases, there was a span of 18 bases. Looked up from germline, CDR1 is MNHEY and CDR2 is SMNVEV (reference sequence).

The CDR3 is CASSYDTSPLHF. The CDR3 DNA follows: TGTGCCAGCAGTTACGACACCTCACCCCTCCACTTT. This chain joins TRBV2 and TRBJ1-6; no reliable D call. This CDR3 region has 12 residues. With 5 bases removed from V and 10 bases from J, the gap between germline ends came to 9 bases. The germline V gene encodes CDR1 SNHLY and CDR2 FYNNEI. The full variable domain, with the rest looked up from reference TRBV2 and TRBJ1-6, is EPEVTQTPSHQVTQMGQEVILRCVPISNHLYFYWYRQILGQKVEFLVSFYNNEISEKSEIFDDQFSVERPDGSNFTLKIRSTKLEDSAMYFCASSYDTSPLHFGNGTRLTVT.

The V gene is TRBV7-6, the J gene TRBJ2-7; D is unclear. Germline V lookup: CDR1 SGHVS, CDR2 FNYEAQ. The V and J ends lost 5 bases and 3 bases respectively, with 14 bases between them. The CDR3 is made up of 14 amino acids. CDR3 DNA: TGTGCCAGCAGCCCCCGAGGTGGGGTCTACGAGCAGTACTTC. Translation gives CASSPRGGVYEQYF.

The rearrangement uses TRBV29-1 and TRBJ1-1, with a tentative D call TRBD1 (5 bases). CDR3 length: 15 residues. Germline values: CDR1 SQVTM, CDR2 ANQGSEA. V lost 0 bases, J lost 2 bases, and 13 bases lay in between. The CDR3 here is CSVEDTGRGNTEAFF. The CDR3 DNA follows: TGCAGCGTTGAAGATACCGGGAGGGGAAACACTGAAGCTTTCTTT.

The chain combines TRBV5-5 with TRBJ1-4, with D possibly TRBD1 on 6 matching bases. The V end lost 0 bases, the J end lost 4 bases, and 10 bases lay between the germline ends. This CDR3 region has 15 residues. The V gene's germline CDR1 is SGHKS and CDR2 YYEKEE (reference sequence). The CDR3 nucleotides read TGTGCCAGCAGCTTGGCCAGGGGCGTTAATGAAAAACTGTTTTTT. Translated, it gives CASSLARGVNEKLFF.

This clone was recorded only once. This chain's CDR3 is CASSPGVAGVNEQFF. CDR3 nucleotide sequence: TGTGCCAGCAGCCCCGGGGTAGCGGGGGTCAATGAGCAGTTCTTC. This sequence joins TRBV28 and TRBJ2-1, with 9 bases fitting TRBD2. The junction had 9 bases not matched to a gene; V was cut back by 6 bases and J by 6 bases. Germline V CDR1 and CDR2: MDHEN, SYDVKM. The CDR3 runs 15 residues.

The sample holds a few counts of this clone. The chain recombines TRBV16 with TRBJ2-3; D may be TRBD1 (6 bases). Trimming took 5 bases from V and 6 from J, leaving 12 bases between them. CDR1 and CDR2 (germline): KGHSY, FQNENV. This CDR3 spans 13 amino acids. The CDR3 region has the DNA TGTGCCAGCAGCGACAACAGGGAGGATACGCAGTATTTT. It specifies CASSDNREDTQYF.